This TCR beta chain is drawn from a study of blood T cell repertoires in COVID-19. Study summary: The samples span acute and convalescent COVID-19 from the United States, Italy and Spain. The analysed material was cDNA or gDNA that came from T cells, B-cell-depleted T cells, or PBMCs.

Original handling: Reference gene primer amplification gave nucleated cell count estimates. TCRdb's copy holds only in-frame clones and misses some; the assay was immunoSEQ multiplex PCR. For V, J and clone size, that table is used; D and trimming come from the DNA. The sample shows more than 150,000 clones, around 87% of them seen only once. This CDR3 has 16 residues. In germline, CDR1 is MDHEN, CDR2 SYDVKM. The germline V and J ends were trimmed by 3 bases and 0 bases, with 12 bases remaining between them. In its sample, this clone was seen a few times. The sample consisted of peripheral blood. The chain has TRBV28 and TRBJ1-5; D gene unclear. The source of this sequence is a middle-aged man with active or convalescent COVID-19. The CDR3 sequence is CASSFERGYSNQPQHF. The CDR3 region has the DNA TGTGCCAGCAGTTTCGAACGCGGGTATAGCAATCAGCCCCAGCATTTT.